The 5 T cell receptor beta chains reported below all come from one sample, sequenced in a study of patients and donors after allogeneic stem cell transplantation. One entry per CDR3 protein, called by TCRdb with MiXCR from the RT-PCR reads. The sample consists of 190,000 or so distinct CDR3 sequences, around 40% of them appearing once. The specimen sequenced was blood, either unsorted or a sorted T cell fraction (not recorded which). The receptor source for this set is a human donor who was either an allogeneic HSCT recipient or a stem cell or donor lymphocyte infusion donor (not recorded which). It is not recorded whose cells these are; they may come from a transplant donor.

The rearrangement links TRBV7-8 to TRBJ1-4; D is uncertain. This CDR3 has 14 amino acids. CDR1 and CDR2 from the germline V gene are SGHVS and FQNEAQ. Trimming removed 5 bases from V and 0 bases from J, with 7 bases in between. CDR3 protein: CASSLPATNEKLFF. CDR3 coding DNA: TGTGCCAGCAGCCTGCCTGCAACTAATGAAAAACTGTTTTTT.

CDR3 bases: TGCGCCAGCAGCTTGTTTGCAGGGGGGAACACTGAAGCTTTCTTT. Amino acid sequence: CASSLFAGGNTEAFF. V gene TRBV5-1 combines with J gene TRBJ1-1; 7 nucleotides match TRBD1. The J segment lost 1 base and the V segment lost 1 base, leaving 4 bases of the junction unmatched. The length of the CDR3 is 15 residues. CDR1 and CDR2 (germline): SGHRS, YFSETQ.

The sample holds one count of this clonotype. This chain links TRBV6-5 with TRBJ1-6; D is unresolved. Between the trimmed V and J ends, which lost 0 bases and 9 bases, there was a span of 6 bases. The CDR3 spans 13 residues. Germline CDR1 reads MNHEY; CDR2 reads SVGAGI. In DNA form, the CDR3 reads TGTGCCAGCAGTTACTCGGCGGGTTCACCCCTCCACTTT. Its translation: CASSYSAGSPLHF.

This clonotype was recorded many times. The chain employs TRBV12-3 or TRBV12-4 and TRBJ2-1; 7 bases are a match to TRBD1. This CDR3 is 14 amino acids long. Trimming cost V 8 bases and J 10 bases; bases outside gene matches: 14. CDR3 nucleotides: TGTGCCAGCTTTAAAGGGGGCCCTAAACAGGAGCAGTTCTTC. This gives the protein CASFKGGPKQEQFF.

The chain carries TRBV29-1 and TRBJ2-2; possibly TRBD2 for D (5 bases). Trimming cost V 6 bases and J 0 bases, with 8 bases left between them. Germline loops: CDR1 SQVTM, CDR2 ANQGSEA. The CDR3 extends over 13 amino acids. The DNA for the CDR3 is TGCAGCGTGAGGGCCGCGAACACCGGGGAGCTGTTTTTT. Translating gives CSVRAANTGELFF.